Listed here are 2 T cell receptor beta chains from one sample, sequenced in a study of low-dose radiotherapy and immunotherapy resistance in tumors. First-strand cDNA relied on TRAV- and TRBV-specific primers spanning alpha and beta chains. Using a constant-region primer together with a V-primer adapter, TCRs were subjected to roughly 18 PCR cycles of amplification. TCRdb called the reads again in MiXCR, with one record for every CDR3 protein. The sample has around 65,000 distinct CDR3 sequences; approximately 25% are singletons. The time point is: before trial treatment. The sample was PBMCs, taken before treatment. All receptors derive from a male donor with rectosigmoid adenocarcinoma.

This clonotype appeared many times. V and J are TRBV9 and TRBJ2-1, with TRBD1 as a possible D gene (6 bases). The V gene's germline CDR1 is SGDLS and CDR2 YYNGEE. V shed 3 bases and J shed 4 bases, with 11 bases lying between them. The CDR3 runs 14 residues. The CDR3 sequence: CASSDGTSYNEQFF. In nucleotides, the CDR3 is TGTGCCAGCAGCGACGGGACATCTTACAATGAGCAGTTCTTC.

For this clonotype: A clone one base away is much larger, so this may be a read error. The CDR3 sequence: CSARQHGGTDTQYF. The CDR3 DNA sequence: TGCAGTGCTAGGCAACATGGTGGCACAGATACGCAGTATTTT. The chain couples TRBV20-1 to TRBJ2-3; no firm D call. The V and J ends lost 3 bases and 1 base respectively, with 11 bases between them. Per germline, CDR1 DFQATT and CDR2 SNEGSKA (reference sequence). The CDR3 length is 14 residues.